What follows are 26 T cell receptor beta chains derived from one specimen sequenced in a study of glioma-infiltrating T cells. Using RNA template, CDR3s of TCR alpha and beta were amplified with iRepertoire arm-PCR. TCRdb ran MiXCR on the multiplex PCR reads and lists one entry per CDR3 protein. The sample carries around 130,000 distinct CDR3 sequences, about 22% recorded once. Sequenced material: glioma tissue, nonneoplastic brain tissue, or PBMCs (not recorded which). The receptors shown here come from a human donor with low-grade glioma or glioblastoma, undergoing nonglioma brain surgery, or in good health (not recorded which).

This clonotype appeared a few times. V usage is TRBV4-1 and J usage is TRBJ2-1, with D unresolved. Germline CDR1 is MGHRA and CDR2 is YSYEKL. The CDR3 loop spans 12 amino acids. V was shortened by 0 bases and J by 6 bases, with 3 bases between the two germline ends. Here the CDR3 DNA reads TGCGCCAGCAGCCAAGAACTCAATGAGCAGTTCTTC. Translated: CASSQELNEQFF.

Note on this clonotype: A read error may explain this, as a much larger clone is one base away. This chain joins TRBV6-5 and TRBJ1-2; D perhaps matches TRBD1 (6 bases). This CDR3 contains 14 residues. V was trimmed by 2 bases and J by 8 bases, leaving 15 bases between them. From germline, CDR1 is MNHEY and CDR2 SVGAGI. The CDR3 DNA reads TGTGCCAGCAGTTACGGGGGCAGGGGAGTAGGCTACACCTTC. Amino acids: CASSYGGRGVGYTF.

This clonotype was observed many times. The V gene is TRBV6-6, the J gene TRBJ2-3, with D unresolved. CDR1 is MNHNY and CDR2 is SVGAGI in the germline V gene (reference sequence). V dropped 2 bases and J dropped 3 bases, with 9 bases sitting between them. The CDR3 runs to 14 residues. The CDR3 loop is CASSYPGSTDTQYF. DNA for the CDR3: TGTGCCAGCAGTTACCCGGGCAGTACAGATACGCAGTATTTT.

The V call is TRBV19, the J call TRBJ1-2; 9 bases map to TRBD1. This CDR3 has 13 amino acids. The germline V gene has CDR1 LNHDA and CDR2 SQIVND (reference sequence). The V gene end was trimmed by 6 bases and the J gene end by 7 bases; junction bases not matched to a gene: 6. CDR3 in amino acids: CASSEQGASGYTF. The CDR3 DNA is TGTGCCAGTAGCGAACAGGGGGCATCTGGCTACACCTTC.

CDR3 sequence reads: CASSGTGQYQETQFF. Written as DNA, the CDR3 is TGTGCCAGCAGCGGAACCGGACAGTACCAAGAGACCCAGTTCTTC. The V gene is TRBV5-6, the J gene TRBJ2-1; D possibly corresponds to TRBD1 (6 bases). This CDR3 is 15 amino acids long. Germline CDR1 SGHDT, CDR2 YYEEEE. Trimming took 4 bases from V and 13 from J, leaving 24 bases between them.

In this sample, this clonotype turned up many times. The V and J genes are TRBV7-9 and TRBJ2-1; D call uncertain. Germline V gene data show CDR1 as SEHNR and CDR2 as FQNEAQ (reference sequence). The CDR3 is made up of 14 amino acids. Trimming removed 5 bases at V and 3 bases at J, with 11 bases between. The chain's CDR3 is CASSPPANYNEQFF. For the CDR3, the DNA is TGTGCCAGCAGCCCCCCCGCCAACTACAATGAGCAGTTCTTC.

Many counts were recorded for this clonotype. This chain links TRBV6-1 with TRBJ1-5, with 8 bases fitting TRBD1. Looked up from germline, CDR1 is MNHNS and CDR2 is SASEGT. This CDR3 is 15 amino acids long. The ends lost 7 bases at V and 0 bases at J; junction bases unmatched: 5. CDR3 residues: CASIAGGYSNQPQHF. Written as DNA, the CDR3 is TGTGCCAGCATAGCAGGGGGCTATAGCAATCAGCCCCAGCATTTT.

The gene calls are TRBV19 and TRBJ1-2; D unclear. V shed 3 bases and J shed 0 bases, with 8 bases lying between them. CDR1 and CDR2 (germline): LNHDA, SQIVND (reference sequence). CDR3 length equals 14 residues. The chain's CDR3 is CASSMLVPNYGYTF. In DNA, the CDR3 is TGTGCCAGTAGTATGTTGGTACCTAACTATGGCTACACCTTC.

This clonotype turned up a few times. The CDR3 loop reads CSAIGQPYQETQYF. The CDR3 DNA sequence: TGCAGTGCCATTGGACAGCCGTACCAAGAGACCCAGTACTTC. The chain joins TRBV20-1 to TRBJ2-5, with a weak D call TRBD1 (6 bases). Trimming stripped 6 bases from V and 0 bases from J, with 14 bases between. The CDR3 is 14 residues long. Germline V gene sequence: CDR1 DFQATT, CDR2 SNEGSKA (reference sequence).

As to this clonotype: Given a much more abundant clone one base away, this may be a read error. CDR3 amino acids: CAISPRGGSTDTQYF. CDR3 nucleotide sequence: TGTGCCATCAGCCCCCGGGGAGGCAGCACAGATACGCAGTATTTT. The gene calls are TRBV28 and TRBJ2-3; tentatively, D is TRBD2 (6 bases). V lost 10 bases and J lost 0, with 17 bases in between. The CDR3 is made up of 15 amino acids. Germline values: CDR1 MDHEN, CDR2 SYDVKM.

This clonotype was observed a few times. The rearrangement uses TRBV14 and TRBJ1-1, with a possible D match to TRBD1 (6 bases). V was shortened by 4 bases and J by 8 bases, with 14 bases between the two germline ends. Germline-derived CDR1 and CDR2 are SGHDN and FVKESK. This CDR3 spans 13 amino acids. The DNA for the CDR3 is TGTGCCAGCAGCCCTCAATTCGGGACAGAAGCTTTCTTT. Its protein product is CASSPQFGTEAFF.

This clonotype showed up just a few times. V is TRBV5-4 and J is TRBJ1-5, with D possibly matching TRBD1 (5 bases). CDR3 length: 15 residues. Germline V gene data show CDR1 as SGHNT and CDR2 as YYREEE (reference sequence). V lost 4 bases and J lost 0, with 11 bases in between. The CDR3 DNA reads as TGTGCCAGCAGCCGGGACGGATATAGCAATCAGCCCCAGCATTTT. This sequence encodes CASSRDGYSNQPQHF.

The table lists this clonotype with a few counts. The chain couples TRBV7-2 to TRBJ1-3; TRBD1 agrees at 7 bases. This CDR3 spans 15 amino acids. CDR1 is SGHTA and CDR2 is FQGNSA in the germline V gene. J was trimmed by 3 bases and V by 3 bases; bases with no gene match: 5. The CDR3 nucleotides are TGTGCCAGCAGCTTGGCAGGGGGTAGTGGAAACACCATATATTTT. Amino acid sequence: CASSLAGGSGNTIYF.

A word on this clonotype: A much more abundant neighbour one base away suggests this may be a read error. The gene calls are TRBV20-1 and TRBJ2-1, with 7 bases lining up with TRBD1. Germline V gives CDR1 DFQATT, CDR2 SNEGSKA (reference sequence). This CDR3 spans 16 amino acids. The CDR3 nucleotides read TGCAGTGCAAGCCTAAGACAGGGACGCTCCTGCAATGAGCAGTTCTTC. This gives the protein CSASLRQGRSCNEQFF.

At least ten counts were recorded for this clonotype. The chain carries TRBV20-1 and TRBJ1-3; D gene ambiguous. Germline lookup yields CDR1 DFQATT and CDR2 SNEGSKA (reference sequence). The CDR3 has 15 residues. V lost 3 bases, J lost 0 bases, and 12 bases lay in between. The CDR3 DNA reads TGCAGTGCTAGGATTTCGGGCAACTCTGGAAACACCATATATTTT. As protein: CSARISGNSGNTIYF.

This clonotype was seen a few times. The rearrangement links TRBV20-1 to TRBJ2-5; D is possibly TRBD2 (5 bases). The CDR3 runs to 13 residues. The ends were cut back, 0 bases at V and 4 bases at J, with 9 bases in the middle. Per the germline V gene, CDR1 is DFQATT and CDR2 is SNEGSKA (reference sequence). CDR3 in amino acids: CSARDPSLETQYF. Here the CDR3 DNA reads TGCAGTGCTAGAGACCCTAGCTTAGAGACCCAGTACTTC.

In this sample, this clonotype turned up many times. V is TRBV20-1 and J is TRBJ2-3; 9 positions match TRBD2. Trimming removed 0 bases from V and 5 bases from J; junction bases left unmatched: 9. CDR3 length: 16 residues. Germline loops: CDR1 DFQATT, CDR2 SNEGSKA (reference sequence). In DNA, the CDR3 is TGCAGTGCTAGAGATCATGAGCGGGGGGAGTTAGATACGCAGTATTTT. Translating gives CSARDHERGELDTQYF.

The chain employs TRBV7-9 and TRBJ1-6; D remains unclear. The V gene lost 5 bases and the J gene lost 7 bases, with 6 bases spanning the gap. Germline-derived CDR1 and CDR2 are SEHNR and FQNEAQ (reference sequence). The CDR3 spans 12 residues. The CDR3 DNA sequence: TGTGCCAGCAGCCTAAAAAATTCACCCCTCCACTTT. Its translation: CASSLKNSPLHF.

V is TRBV7-3 and J is TRBJ2-3, with D perhaps TRBD2 (7 bases). Per the germline V gene, CDR1 is SGHTA and CDR2 is FQGTGA. V lost 1 base to trimming and J lost 2 bases, with 10 bases between them. The CDR3 runs 15 residues. The CDR3 DNA is TGTGCCAGCAGCTTAATGGGGGGGGCCACAGATACGCAGTATTTT. It codes for CASSLMGGATDTQYF.

With respect to this clonotype: Germline and junction disagree at one end, which may indicate a read error. The genes are TRBV6-1 and TRBJ2-3; the D gene is possibly TRBD2 (6 bases). Germline loops: CDR1 MNHNS, CDR2 SASEGT. This CDR3 region has 12 residues. The chain's CDR3 is CASSEREPPQYF. The CDR3 region has the DNA TGTGCCAGCAGCGAACGGGAGCCGCCACAGTACTTT.

The rearrangement joins TRBV19 to TRBJ2-5; 11 bases fit TRBD2. The CDR3 covers 15 residues. CDR1 is LNHDA, CDR2 SQIVND, per germline (reference sequence). The CDR3 DNA reads TGTGCTAGCAGCTTAGGACTAGCGGGTAGGGAGACCCAGTACTTC. Amino acid sequence: CASSLGLAGRETQYF.

This clonotype was seen at least ten times. The chain employs TRBV20-1 and TRBJ2-3; 7 bases are shared with TRBD1. Germline-derived CDR1 and CDR2 are DFQATT and SNEGSKA (reference sequence). V was pared by 4 bases and J by 5 bases, with 9 bases of the junction left unmatched. CDR3 size: 14 residues. The CDR3 sequence is CSATREGAGDTQYF. CDR3 bases: TGCAGTGCTACCCGTGAGGGGGCTGGAGATACGCAGTATTTT.

Of note for this clonotype: This may be a read error: a much more frequent sequence differs by one nucleotide. The chain links TRBV7-9 to TRBJ1-3, with TRBD1 identical over 9 bases. The CDR3 contains 16 residues. Germline V gene sequence: CDR1 SEHNR, CDR2 FQNEAQ (reference sequence). Here the CDR3 reads CATRKGQGSSGDTIYF. In DNA form, the CDR3 reads TGTGCCACCCGAAAGGGACAGGGCAGCTCTGGAGACACCATATATTTT. The whole variable domain, remainder taken from reference TRBV7-9 and TRBJ1-3, is DTGVSQNPRHKITKRGQNVTFRCDPISEHNRLYWYRQTLGQGPEFLTYFQNEAQLEKSRLLSDRFSAERPKGSFSTLEIQRTEQGDSAMYLCATRKGQGSSGDTIYFGEGSWLTVV.

This clonotype was seen at least ten times. The rearrangement links TRBV20-1 to TRBJ1-2; D not certain. CDR1 and CDR2 from the germline V gene are DFQATT and SNEGSKA (reference sequence). Trimming removed 3 bases at V and 4 bases at J, with 12 bases between. This CDR3 is built from 13 residues. The CDR3 spells CSASHPGPYGYTF. In DNA form, the CDR3 reads TGCAGTGCTAGTCACCCCGGACCCTATGGCTACACCTTC.

The chain employs TRBV19 and TRBJ2-1; D is possibly TRBD1 or TRBD2 (6 bases each). Trimming took off 2 bases at V and 5 bases at J, with 13 bases between the two ends. Germline lookup yields CDR1 LNHDA and CDR2 SQIVND (reference sequence). This CDR3 spans 15 amino acids. The CDR3 loop reads CASSIWGAIHNEQFF. The DNA of the CDR3 is TGTGCCAGTAGTATATGGGGGGCGATCCACAATGAGCAGTTCTTC. The entire variable domain, with the rest obtained from reference TRBV19 and TRBJ2-1, is as follows: DGGITQSPKYLFRKEGQNVTLSCEQNLNHDAMYWYRQDPGQGLRLIYYSQIVNDFQKGDIAEGYSVSREKKESFPLTVTSAQKNPTAFYLCASSIWGAIHNEQFFGPGTRLTVL.

This clonotype occurred a few times. V usage is TRBV7-2 and J usage is TRBJ2-3; no firm D call. Germline V gives CDR1 SGHTA, CDR2 FQGNSA. The CDR3 consists of 15 residues. Between the trimmed V and J ends, which lost 5 bases and 0 bases, there was a span of 12 bases. In DNA form, the CDR3 reads TGTGCCAGCAGCCAAGGTCTCCCTAGCACAGATACGCAGTATTTT. Translation: CASSQGLPSTDTQYF.